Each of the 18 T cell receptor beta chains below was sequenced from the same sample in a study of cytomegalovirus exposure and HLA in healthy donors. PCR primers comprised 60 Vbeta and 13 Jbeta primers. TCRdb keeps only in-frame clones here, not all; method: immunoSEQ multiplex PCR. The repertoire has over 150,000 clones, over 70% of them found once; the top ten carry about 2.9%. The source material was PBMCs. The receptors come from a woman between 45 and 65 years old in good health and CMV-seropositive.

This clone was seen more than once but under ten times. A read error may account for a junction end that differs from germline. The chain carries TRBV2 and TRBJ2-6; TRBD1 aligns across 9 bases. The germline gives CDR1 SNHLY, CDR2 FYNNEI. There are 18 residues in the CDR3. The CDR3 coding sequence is TGTGCCAGCACTCCGGGACAGGGACGTATCTCTGGGGCCAACGGCCTGACTTTC. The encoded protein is CASTPGQGRISGANGLTF.

The CDR3 DNA reads as TGTGCCAGCAGTTACGATGGGGGCAACTCTGGAAACACCATATATTTT. Encoded protein: CASSYDGGNSGNTIYF. The V call is TRBV6-5, the J call TRBJ1-3; tentatively, D is TRBD1 (6 bases). The germline V gene encodes CDR1 MNHEY and CDR2 SVGAGI. V was shortened by 2 bases and J by 0 bases, with 11 bases between the two germline ends. The CDR3 totals 16 residues.

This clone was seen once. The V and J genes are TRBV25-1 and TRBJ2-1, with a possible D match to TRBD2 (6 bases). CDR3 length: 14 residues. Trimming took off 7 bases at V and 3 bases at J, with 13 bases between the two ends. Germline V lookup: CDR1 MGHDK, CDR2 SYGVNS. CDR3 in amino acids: CASTVPGDYNEQFF. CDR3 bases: TGTGCCAGCACAGTACCGGGAGACTACAATGAGCAGTTCTTC.

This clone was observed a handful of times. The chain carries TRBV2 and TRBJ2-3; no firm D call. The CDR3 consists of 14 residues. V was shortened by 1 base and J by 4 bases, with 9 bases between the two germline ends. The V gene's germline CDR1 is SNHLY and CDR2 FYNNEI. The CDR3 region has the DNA TGTGCCAGCAGTGAAGGGGCTCTCCCAGATACGCAGTATTTT. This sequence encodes CASSEGALPDTQYF.

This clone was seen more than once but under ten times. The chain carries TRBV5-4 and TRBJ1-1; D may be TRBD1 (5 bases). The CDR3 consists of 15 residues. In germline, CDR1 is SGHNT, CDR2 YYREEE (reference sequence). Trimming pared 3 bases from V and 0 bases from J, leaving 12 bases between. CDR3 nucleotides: TGTGCCAGCAGCTCGGGGGGTTTAATGAACACTGAAGCTTTCTTT. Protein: CASSSGGLMNTEAFF.

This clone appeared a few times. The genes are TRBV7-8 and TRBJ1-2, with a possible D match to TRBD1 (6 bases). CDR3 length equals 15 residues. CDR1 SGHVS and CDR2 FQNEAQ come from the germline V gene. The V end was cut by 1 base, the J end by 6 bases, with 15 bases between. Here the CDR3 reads CASSLVARTANGYTF. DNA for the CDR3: TGTGCCAGCAGCTTAGTAGCACGGACAGCTAATGGCTACACCTTC.

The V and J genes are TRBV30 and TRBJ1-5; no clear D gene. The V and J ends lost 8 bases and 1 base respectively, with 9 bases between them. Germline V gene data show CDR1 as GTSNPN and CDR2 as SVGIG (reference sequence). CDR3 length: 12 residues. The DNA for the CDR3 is TGTGCCGCATCGGAGAGCAATCAGCCCCAGCATTTT. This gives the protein CAASESNQPQHF.

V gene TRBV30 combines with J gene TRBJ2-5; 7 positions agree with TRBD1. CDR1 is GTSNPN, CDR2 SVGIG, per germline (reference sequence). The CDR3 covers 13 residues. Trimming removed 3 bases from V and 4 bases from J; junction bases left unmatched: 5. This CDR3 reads CAWRATGVETQYF. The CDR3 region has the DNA TGTGCCTGGAGAGCCACAGGGGTAGAGACCCAGTACTTC.

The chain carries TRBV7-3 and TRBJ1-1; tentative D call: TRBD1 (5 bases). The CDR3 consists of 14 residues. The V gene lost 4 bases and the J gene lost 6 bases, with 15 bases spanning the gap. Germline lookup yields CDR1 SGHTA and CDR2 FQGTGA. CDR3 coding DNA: TGTGCCAGCAGCTCCGATCGGCGGGGGGCTGAAGCTTTCTTT. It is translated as CASSSDRRGAEAFF.

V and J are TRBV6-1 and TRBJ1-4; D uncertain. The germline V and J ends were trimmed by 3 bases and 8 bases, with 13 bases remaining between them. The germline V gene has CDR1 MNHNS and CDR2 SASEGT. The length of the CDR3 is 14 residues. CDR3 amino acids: CASSDAGLEEKLFF. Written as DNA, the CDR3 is TGTGCCAGCAGTGATGCGGGCTTAGAGGAAAAACTGTTTTTT.

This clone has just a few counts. The CDR3 DNA follows: TGTGCCAGCAGCTCTGGATACAGGGAAGGGGGCACCGGGGAGCTGTTTTTT. Encoded protein: CASSSGYREGGTGELFF. The chain is built from TRBV7-9 and TRBJ2-2; a weak D match, TRBD1 (6 bases). Deletions cut 4 bases from V and 4 bases from J, with 19 bases between. Per germline, CDR1 SEHNR and CDR2 FQNEAQ (reference sequence). This CDR3 contains 17 residues.

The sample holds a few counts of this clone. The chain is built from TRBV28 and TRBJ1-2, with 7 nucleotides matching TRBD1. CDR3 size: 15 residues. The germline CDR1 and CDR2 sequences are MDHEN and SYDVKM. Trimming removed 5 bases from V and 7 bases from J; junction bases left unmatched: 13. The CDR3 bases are TGTGCCAGCAGTCCCTCCGGGACAGCAGGTAGTGGCTACACCTTC. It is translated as CASSPSGTAGSGYTF.

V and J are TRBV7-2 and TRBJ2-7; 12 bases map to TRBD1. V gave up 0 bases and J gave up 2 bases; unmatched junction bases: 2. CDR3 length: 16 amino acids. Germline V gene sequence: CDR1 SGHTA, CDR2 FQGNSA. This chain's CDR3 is CASSLAGTGGPYEQYF. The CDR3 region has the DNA TGTGCCAGCAGCTTAGCAGGGACAGGGGGCCCCTACGAGCAGTACTTC.

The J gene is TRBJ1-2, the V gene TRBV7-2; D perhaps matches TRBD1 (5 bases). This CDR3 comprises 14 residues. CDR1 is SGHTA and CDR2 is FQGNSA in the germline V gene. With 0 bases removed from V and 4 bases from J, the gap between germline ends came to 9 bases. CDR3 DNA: TGTGCCAGCAGCTTAGCAGACAGAGGCTATGGCTACACCTTC. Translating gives CASSLADRGYGYTF.

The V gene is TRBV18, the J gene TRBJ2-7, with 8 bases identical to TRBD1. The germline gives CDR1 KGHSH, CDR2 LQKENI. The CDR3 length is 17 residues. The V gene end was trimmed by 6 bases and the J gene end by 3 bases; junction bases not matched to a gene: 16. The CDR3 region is CASSPPQAGTGLYEQYF. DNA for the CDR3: TGTGCCAGCTCCCCTCCTCAGGCAGGGACAGGCCTCTACGAGCAGTACTTC. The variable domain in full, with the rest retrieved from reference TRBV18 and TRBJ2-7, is NAGVMQNPRHLVRRRGQEARLRCSPMKGHSHVYWYRQLPEEGLKFMVYLQKENIIDESGMPKERFSAEFPKEGPSILRIQQVVRGDSAAYFCASSPPQAGTGLYEQYFGPGTRLTVT.

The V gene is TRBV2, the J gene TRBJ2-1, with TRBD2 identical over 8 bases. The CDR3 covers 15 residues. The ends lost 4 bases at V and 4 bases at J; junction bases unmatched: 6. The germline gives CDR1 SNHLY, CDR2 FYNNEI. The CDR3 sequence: CASSVNSGVYNEQFF. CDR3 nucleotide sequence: TGTGCCAGCAGTGTGAATAGCGGGGTATACAATGAGCAGTTCTTC.

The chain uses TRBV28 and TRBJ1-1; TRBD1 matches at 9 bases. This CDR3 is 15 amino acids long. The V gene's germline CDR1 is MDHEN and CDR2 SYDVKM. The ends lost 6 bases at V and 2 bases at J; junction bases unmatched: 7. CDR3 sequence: CASRPWDRDNTEAFF. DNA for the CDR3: TGTGCCAGCAGACCTTGGGACAGGGATAACACTGAAGCTTTCTTT.

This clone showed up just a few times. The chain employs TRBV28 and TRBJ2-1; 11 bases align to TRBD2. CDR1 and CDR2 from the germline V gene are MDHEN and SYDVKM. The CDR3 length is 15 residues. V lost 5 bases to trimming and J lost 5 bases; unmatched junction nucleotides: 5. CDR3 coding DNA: TGTGCCAGCAGTCCGATAGCGGGAGGGGACAATGAGCAGTTCTTC. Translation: CASSPIAGGDNEQFF.